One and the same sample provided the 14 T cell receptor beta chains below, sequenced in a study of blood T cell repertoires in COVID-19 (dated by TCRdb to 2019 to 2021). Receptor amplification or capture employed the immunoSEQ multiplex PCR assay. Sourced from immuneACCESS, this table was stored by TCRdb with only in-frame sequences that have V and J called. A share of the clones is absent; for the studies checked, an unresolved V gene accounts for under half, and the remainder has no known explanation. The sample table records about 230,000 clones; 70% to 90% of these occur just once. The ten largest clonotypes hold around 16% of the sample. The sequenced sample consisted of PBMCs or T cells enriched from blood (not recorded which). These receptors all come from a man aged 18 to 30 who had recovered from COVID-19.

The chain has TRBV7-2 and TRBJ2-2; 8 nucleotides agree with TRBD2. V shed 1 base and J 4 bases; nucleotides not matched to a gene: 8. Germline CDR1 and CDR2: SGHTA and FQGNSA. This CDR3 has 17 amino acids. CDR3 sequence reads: CASSLEPGLVGTGELFF. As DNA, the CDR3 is TGTGCCAGCAGCTTAGAACCGGGACTAGTGGGCACCGGGGAGCTGTTTTTT.

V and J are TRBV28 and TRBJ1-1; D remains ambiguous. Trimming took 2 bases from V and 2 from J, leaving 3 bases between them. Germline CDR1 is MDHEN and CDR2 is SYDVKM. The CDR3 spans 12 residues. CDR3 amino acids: CASSLQNTEAFF. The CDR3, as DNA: TGTGCCAGCAGTTTACAAAACACTGAAGCTTTCTTT.

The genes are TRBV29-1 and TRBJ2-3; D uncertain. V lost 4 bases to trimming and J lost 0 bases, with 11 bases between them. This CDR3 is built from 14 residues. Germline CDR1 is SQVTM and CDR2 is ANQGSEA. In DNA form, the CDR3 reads TGCAGCGTTGTGGCCAGGCGTAGCACAGATACGCAGTATTTT. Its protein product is CSVVARRSTDTQYF.

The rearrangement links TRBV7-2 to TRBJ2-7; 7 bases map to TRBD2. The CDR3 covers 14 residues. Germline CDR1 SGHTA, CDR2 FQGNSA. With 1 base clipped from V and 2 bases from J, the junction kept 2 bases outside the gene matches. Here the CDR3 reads CASSLGAGAYEQYF. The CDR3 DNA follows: TGTGCCAGCAGCTTAGGGGCGGGAGCCTACGAGCAGTACTTC.

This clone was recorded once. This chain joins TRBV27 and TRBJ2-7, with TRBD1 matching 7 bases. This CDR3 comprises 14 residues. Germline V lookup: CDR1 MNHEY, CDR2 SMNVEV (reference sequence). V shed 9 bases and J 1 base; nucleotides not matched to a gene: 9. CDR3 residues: CASSTGTASYEQYF. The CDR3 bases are TGTGCCAGTTCAACCGGGACAGCGTCCTACGAGCAGTACTTC.

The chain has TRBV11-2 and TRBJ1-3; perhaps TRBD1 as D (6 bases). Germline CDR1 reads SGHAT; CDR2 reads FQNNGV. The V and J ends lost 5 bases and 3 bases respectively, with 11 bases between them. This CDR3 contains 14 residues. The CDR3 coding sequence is TGTGCCAGCAGCACAGGGTTAATTGGAAACACCATATATTTT. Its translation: CASSTGLIGNTIYF.

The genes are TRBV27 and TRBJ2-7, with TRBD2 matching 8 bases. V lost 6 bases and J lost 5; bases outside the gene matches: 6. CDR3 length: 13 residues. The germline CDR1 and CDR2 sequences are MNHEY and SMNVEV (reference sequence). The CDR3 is CASRGLGPNEQYF. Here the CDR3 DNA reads TGTGCCAGCAGGGGACTAGGGCCCAACGAGCAGTACTTC.

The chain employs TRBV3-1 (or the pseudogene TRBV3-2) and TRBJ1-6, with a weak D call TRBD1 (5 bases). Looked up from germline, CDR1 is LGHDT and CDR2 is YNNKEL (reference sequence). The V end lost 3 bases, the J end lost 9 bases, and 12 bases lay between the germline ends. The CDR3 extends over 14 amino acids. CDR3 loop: CASSQGLKGSPLHF. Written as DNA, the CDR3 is TGTGCCAGCAGCCAGGGGCTCAAAGGTTCACCCCTCCACTTT.

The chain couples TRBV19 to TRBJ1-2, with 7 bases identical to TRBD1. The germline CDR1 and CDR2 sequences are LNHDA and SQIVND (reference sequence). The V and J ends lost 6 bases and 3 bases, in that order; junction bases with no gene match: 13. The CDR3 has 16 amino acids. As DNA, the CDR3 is TGTGCCAGTAGCCAGGTTCAGGGGGTTTTACACTATGGCTACACCTTC. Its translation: CASSQVQGVLHYGYTF.

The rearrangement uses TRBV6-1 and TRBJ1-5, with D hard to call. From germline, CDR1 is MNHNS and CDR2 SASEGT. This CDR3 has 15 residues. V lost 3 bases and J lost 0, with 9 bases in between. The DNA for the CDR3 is TGTGCCAGCAGTGATGGCCTGTATAGCAATCAGCCCCAGCATTTT. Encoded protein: CASSDGLYSNQPQHF.

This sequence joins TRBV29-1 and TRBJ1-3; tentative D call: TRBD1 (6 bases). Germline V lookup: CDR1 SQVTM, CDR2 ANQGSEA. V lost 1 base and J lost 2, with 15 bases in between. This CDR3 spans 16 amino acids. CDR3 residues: CSVEVVGGPAGNTIYF. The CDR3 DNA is TGCAGCGTTGAAGTTGTCGGGGGGCCAGCTGGAAACACCATATATTTT.

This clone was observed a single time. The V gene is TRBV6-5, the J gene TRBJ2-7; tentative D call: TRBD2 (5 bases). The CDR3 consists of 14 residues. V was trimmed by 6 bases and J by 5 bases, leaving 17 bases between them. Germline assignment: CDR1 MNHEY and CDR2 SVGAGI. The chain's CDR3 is CASRLFGGIDEQYF. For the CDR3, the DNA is TGTGCCAGCAGACTGTTTGGAGGCATAGACGAGCAGTACTTC.

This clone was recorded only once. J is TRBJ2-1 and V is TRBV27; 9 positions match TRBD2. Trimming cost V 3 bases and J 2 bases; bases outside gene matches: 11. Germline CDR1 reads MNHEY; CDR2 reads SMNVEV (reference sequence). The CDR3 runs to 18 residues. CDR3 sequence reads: CASSLGAGLATTYNEQFF. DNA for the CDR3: TGTGCCAGCAGTTTGGGGGCCGGACTAGCGACCACCTACAATGAGCAGTTCTTC.

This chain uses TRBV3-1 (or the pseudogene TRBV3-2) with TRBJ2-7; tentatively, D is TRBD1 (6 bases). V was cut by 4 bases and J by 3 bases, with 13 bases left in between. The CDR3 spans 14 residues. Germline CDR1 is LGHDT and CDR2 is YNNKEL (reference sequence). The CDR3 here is CASSRTGSGYEQYF. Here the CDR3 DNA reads TGTGCCAGCAGCCGAACAGGGTCCGGCTACGAGCAGTACTTC.